This T cell receptor (beta chain) was found in a study of cytomegalovirus exposure and HLA in healthy donors. Notes on the study in general: In a later analysis, HLA-associated beta chains showed higher expansion and lower generation probabilities than comparable chains.

Concerning this clone itself: As yet, its antigen is unknown.

Amplification used 60 Vbeta primers and 13 Jbeta primers. The repertoire was sequenced with immunoSEQ multiplex PCR; TCRdb's copy has only in-frame clones and lacks some. Among some 180,000 clones, around 80% were seen once, and the ten largest hold roughly 1.4%. The sequenced material came from PBMCs. This receptor was taken from a man between 35 and 55 years old in good health and CMV-seronegative.

In DNA, the CDR3 is TGTGCCAGCTCGTCGCGTGTGGTTATGAACACTGAAGCTTTCTTT. Translating gives CASSSRVVMNTEAFF. V usage is TRBV18 and J usage is TRBJ1-1; no reliable D call. V shed 6 bases and J shed 0 bases, with 14 bases lying between them. The CDR3 consists of 15 residues. CDR1 is KGHSH, CDR2 LQKENI, per germline.